Presented here are 21 T cell receptor beta chains from one specimen sequenced in a study of T-cell reconstitution after alpha-beta-depleted transplantation in children. Preparation of the TCRbeta library involved a method that used unique molecular identifiers. TCRdb ran MiXCR on the PCR reads and lists one entry per CDR3 protein. The repertoire holds about a million distinct CDR3 sequences, with about 30% as singletons. The specimen comprised PBMCs, mostly from graft donor cells, sampled 360 days after TCRalphabeta/CD19-depleted stem cell transplant. Receptor source: a boy under two years old who had a stem cell transplant for SCID, so the T cells may come from the graft donor.

The table lists this clonotype with a few counts. CDR3 coding DNA: TGTGCCAGCAGCCCTTACAGGGCCCCATACAATGAGCAGTTCTTC. Protein sequence: CASSPYRAPYNEQFF. The V and J genes are TRBV5-5 and TRBJ2-1, with D possibly matching TRBD1 (6 bases). Germline assignment: CDR1 SGHKS and CDR2 YYEKEE (reference sequence). Between the trimmed V and J ends, which lost 4 bases and 4 bases, there was a span of 15 bases. This CDR3 region has 15 residues.

This clonotype has just one count. The V call is TRBV28, the J call TRBJ1-5; D gene uncertain. The V gene's germline CDR1 is MDHEN and CDR2 SYDVKM. V shed 6 bases and J shed 4 bases, with 16 bases lying between them. CDR3 length: 15 residues. In nucleotides, the CDR3 is TGTGCCAGCAGGGGGTCGTACTCCCCTAATCAGCCCCAGCATTTT. Translated: CASRGSYSPNQPQHF. Looking up the rest from reference TRBV28 and TRBJ1-5 gives the full variable domain: DVKVTQSSRYLVKRTGEKVFLECVQDMDHENMFWYRQDPGLGLRLIYFSYDVKMKEKGDIPEGYSVSREKKERFSLILESASTNQTSMYLCASRGSYSPNQPQHFGDGTRLSIL.

This clonotype was seen a few times. This chain uses TRBV10-3 with TRBJ2-7, with D possibly TRBD1 on 6 matching bases. The germline V gene encodes CDR1 ENHRY and CDR2 SYGVKD. Trimming removed 10 bases from V and 4 bases from J, with 8 bases in between. The length of the CDR3 is 10 residues. In DNA, the CDR3 is TGTGCCACCAGGGGTTACGAGCAGTACTTC. Protein: CATRGYEQYF.

At least ten counts were recorded for this clonotype. This chain joins TRBV6-6 and TRBJ1-1, with 7 bases identical to TRBD1. This CDR3 has 13 residues. J lost 6 bases, V lost 6 bases, and 7 bases had no gene match. The germline V gene encodes CDR1 MNHNY and CDR2 SVGAGI (reference sequence). As DNA, the CDR3 is TGTGCCAGCAGAGGATCAGGGGGGGCTGAAGCTTTCTTT. The encoded protein is CASRGSGGAEAFF.

The genes are TRBV5-5 and TRBJ2-6, with TRBD1 matching 9 bases. V gave up 0 bases and J gave up 2 bases; unmatched junction bases: 0. CDR1 is SGHKS and CDR2 is YYEKEE in the germline V gene (reference sequence). This CDR3 region has 16 residues. This CDR3 is CASSLGQGAGANVLTF. The CDR3 coding sequence is TGTGCCAGCAGCTTGGGACAGGGGGCTGGGGCCAACGTCCTGACTTTC.

This chain's CDR3 is CASILNFGTGNYEQYF. In DNA form, the CDR3 reads TGTGCCAGCATCCTCAATTTCGGGACAGGGAACTACGAGCAGTACTTC. This rearrangement joins TRBV12-3 or TRBV12-4 to TRBJ2-7; 9 bases fit TRBD1. The CDR3 totals 16 residues. J lost 3 bases, V lost 7 bases, and 13 bases had no gene match.

This clonotype has a handful of counts. The V and J genes are TRBV9 and TRBJ2-3; unclear D gene. V lost 0 bases, J lost 1 base, and 6 bases lay in between. Germline V gives CDR1 SGDLS, CDR2 YYNGEE. CDR3 length equals 14 residues. CDR3 in amino acids: CASSVGLGTDTQYF. CDR3 sequence (DNA): TGTGCCAGCAGCGTAGGTCTGGGCACAGATACGCAGTATTTT.

The chain combines TRBV2 with TRBJ2-7, with 7 positions matching TRBD1. Germline V lookup: CDR1 SNHLY, CDR2 FYNNEI. Trimming cost V 7 bases and J 2 bases; bases outside gene matches: 14. The CDR3 runs to 16 residues. CDR3 sequence: CASTPPRYRGPYEQYF. In nucleotides, the CDR3 is TGTGCCAGCACACCCCCTCGTTACAGGGGCCCCTACGAGCAGTACTTC.

The rearrangement joins TRBV15 to TRBJ2-7, with 7 nucleotides matching TRBD1. Germline CDR1 is LNHNV and CDR2 is YYDKDF (reference sequence). This CDR3 region has 12 residues. CDR3: CATSRDRGRPSV. The CDR3 DNA reads as TGTGCCACCAGCAGAGATAGGGGGCGGCCGTCGGTC.

This clonotype was seen a few times. The DNA for the CDR3 is TGTGCCAGCAGCCCTCCTCCGGCCTTCAATGAGCAGTTCTTC. It translates to CASSPPPAFNEQFF. This chain links TRBV7-9 with TRBJ2-1; D is undetermined. The CDR3 runs to 14 residues. Germline V gene lookup returns CDR1 SEHNR and CDR2 FQNEAQ (reference sequence). Trimming removed 5 bases from V and 6 bases from J, with 14 bases in between.

The chain links TRBV5-6 to TRBJ2-1, with 10 bases fitting TRBD1. The CDR3 length is 16 residues. The trim removed 4 bases at V and 4 bases at J, leaving 8 bases unmatched. Germline V lookup: CDR1 SGHDT, CDR2 YYEEEE. The CDR3 sequence is CASSPNGQGVYNEQFF. The CDR3 bases are TGTGCCAGCAGCCCGAACGGACAGGGGGTATACAATGAGCAGTTCTTC.

The V gene is TRBV4-1, the J gene TRBJ2-6; weak D call: TRBD2 (6 bases). V lost 1 base to trimming and J lost 0 bases, with 10 bases between them. The CDR3 runs to 17 residues. Germline V gene data show CDR1 as MGHRA and CDR2 as YSYEKL. This CDR3 is CASSQVSGGSGANVLTF. Here the CDR3 DNA reads TGCGCCAGCAGCCAAGTATCCGGGGGCTCTGGGGCCAACGTCCTGACTTTC.

This rearrangement joins TRBV24-1 to TRBJ2-5; TRBD1 agrees at 9 bases. The germline CDR1 and CDR2 sequences are KGHDR and SFDVKD. The trim removed 5 bases at V and 5 bases at J, leaving 2 bases unmatched. CDR3 size: 13 residues. The CDR3 DNA reads TGTGCCACCAGTGTTACAGGGGGCGAGACCCAGTACTTC. Translated, it gives CATSVTGGETQYF.

The chain is built from TRBV10-3 and TRBJ2-5; 7 bases are shared with TRBD1. CDR1 ENHRY and CDR2 SYGVKD come from the germline V gene. CDR3 length: 13 residues. Unmatched junction bases numbered 1, after V lost 6 bases and J lost 0 bases. The CDR3 loop is CAIRGTDQETQYF. DNA for the CDR3: TGTGCCATCAGAGGGACAGACCAAGAGACCCAGTACTTC.

This clonotype was recorded a few times. The chain's CDR3 is CSAPNTGAVTQQYF. DNA for the CDR3: TGCAGTGCCCCTAACACCGGCGCGGTGACTCAGCAGTACTTC. The chain couples TRBV20-1 to TRBJ2-7; no clear D. CDR1 is DFQATT and CDR2 is SNEGSKA in the germline V gene (reference sequence). The CDR3 is made up of 14 amino acids. With 6 bases removed from V and 8 bases from J, the gap between germline ends came to 23 bases.

This chain uses TRBV6-5 with TRBJ1-1; D unresolved. This CDR3 region has 14 residues. Trimming stripped 2 bases from V and 1 base from J, with 8 bases between. Per the germline V gene, CDR1 is MNHEY and CDR2 is SVGAGI. CDR3: CASSYMAGNTEAFF. The CDR3 DNA follows: TGTGCCAGCAGTTACATGGCGGGGAACACTGAAGCTTTCTTT.

This clonotype was seen a few times. The gene calls are TRBV10-3 and TRBJ2-7; the match to TRBD1 covers 7 bases. V lost 4 bases and J lost 5; bases outside the gene matches: 14. CDR1 and CDR2 (germline): ENHRY, SYGVKD. The CDR3 sequence is 16 residues long. The CDR3 is CAISGTTGLGYDEQYF. CDR3 in DNA: TGTGCCATCAGTGGAACGACAGGGTTGGGTTACGACGAGCAGTACTTC.

This clonotype has a handful of counts. The genes are TRBV6-2 or TRBV6-3 and TRBJ2-1; TRBD2 matches at 7 bases. In germline, CDR1 is MNHEY, CDR2 SVGEGT. The length of the CDR3 is 15 residues. Trimming cost V 6 bases and J 2 bases; bases outside gene matches: 7. CDR3 residues: CASSNTGTTYNEQFF. The CDR3 DNA sequence: TGTGCCAGCAGCAATACCGGGACTACCTACAATGAGCAGTTCTTC.

This clonotype was observed a handful of times. V is TRBV7-8 and J is TRBJ1-1; 7 bases map to TRBD1. The CDR3 contains 15 residues. Germline CDR1 is SGHVS and CDR2 is FQNEAQ. The V gene end was trimmed by 5 bases and the J gene end by 1 base; junction bases not matched to a gene: 7. CDR3 protein: CASSLGTVKNTEAFF. In nucleotides, the CDR3 is TGTGCCAGCAGCCTCGGGACAGTTAAGAACACTGAAGCTTTCTTT.

The chain joins TRBV5-1 to TRBJ2-3, with TRBD2 identical over 7 bases. The CDR3 has 14 amino acids. The J segment lost 4 bases and the V segment lost 3 bases, leaving 5 bases of the junction unmatched. Germline loops: CDR1 SGHRS, CDR2 YFSETQ. The chain's CDR3 is CASSSPAGPDTQYF. DNA of the CDR3: TGCGCCAGCAGCTCCCCAGCGGGACCAGATACGCAGTATTTT.

This chain links TRBV4-1 with TRBJ2-7; D gene unclear. CDR3 length: 15 residues. Between the trimmed V and J ends, which lost 0 bases and 0 bases, there was a span of 9 bases. The germline CDR1 and CDR2 sequences are MGHRA and YSYEKL. CDR3 sequence: CASSQDRASSYEQYF. CDR3 DNA sequence: TGCGCCAGCAGCCAAGATAGGGCCAGCTCCTACGAGCAGTACTTC.